This T cell receptor beta chain is drawn from a study of T cells in Graves' hyperthyroidism and ophthalmopathy. Whole-study results and caveats: Blood also contained most expanded thyroid clonotypes above 0.001.

The CDR3 regions of TCR beta were amplified from RNA transcripts. The HTBI set primed first-round TCR CDR3 RT-PCR. TCRdb reprocessed the multiplex PCR reads with MiXCR, giving one entry per CDR3 protein. Seen here are about 640,000 distinct CDR3 sequences, about 20% observed once, and the top ten hold 34%. It was 8 to 10 ml of fresh peripheral blood that supplied the PBMCs. V shed 2 bases and J shed 4 bases, with 12 bases lying between them. This CDR3 is 14 amino acids long. Germline CDR1 is SGHAT and CDR2 is FQDESV (reference sequence). This clonotype was picked up many times. Its antigen is not identified.

This chain links TRBV11-1 with TRBJ2-7; TRBD1 is a possible D gene (6 bases). The clonotype originates from a young man with Graves' ophthalmopathy. Material: blood. As DNA, the CDR3 is TGTGCCAGCAGCTTAAGTAACAGGGATTACGAGCAGTACTTC. Its protein is CASSLSNRDYEQYF.